This TCR beta chain was captured in a study of cytomegalovirus exposure and HLA in healthy donors. This CDR3 has 15 residues. With 3 bases removed from V and 8 bases from J, the gap between germline ends came to 16 bases. Germline V lookup: CDR1 LNHDA, CDR2 SQIVND (reference sequence). PCR primers comprised 60 Vbeta and 13 Jbeta primers. Repertoires were generated with immunoSEQ multiplex PCR, while TCRdb's copy carries only in-frame clones and drops some. The sample lists about 140,000 clones, approximately 80% seen once, with roughly 4% in the top ten. The source is a man aged 40-50 years in good health and CMV-seropositive. What was sequenced was PBMCs. V and J are TRBV19 and TRBJ1-4; D is unclear. CDR3 DNA sequence: TGTGCCAGTAGTATGAGGGTGGGCCTCGGGGAAAAACTGTTTTTT. The encoded protein is CASSMRVGLGEKLFF.